Shown below are 8 T cell receptor beta chains from a single sample sequenced in a study of long-term antiretroviral therapy in people with HIV. They ran version v3.0 of the immunoSEQ assay at survey level. The data were produced by immunoSEQ multiplex PCR, yet TCRdb's version contains in-frame clones alone and is incomplete. The data hold over 15,000 clones, with around 76% observed a single time. The material was unsorted PBMCs, obtained 2.2 years after starting antiretroviral therapy. The receptor set was obtained from a man aged 50 to 60 with HIV.

This clone has only one observation. The chain combines TRBV7-9 with TRBJ1-2; tentative D call: TRBD1 (6 bases). This CDR3 comprises 16 residues. V was pared by 2 bases and J by 4 bases, with 17 bases between. Germline CDR1 and CDR2: SEHNR and FQNEAQ (reference sequence). The CDR3 DNA reads as TGTGCCAGCAGCTTATTCGGGGGGGCAAGGGGCTATGGCTACACCTTC. Translation: CASSLFGGARGYGYTF.

V is TRBV6-1 and J is TRBJ2-1, with D possibly matching TRBD2 (5 bases). The V end was cut by 4 bases, the J end by 4 bases, with 5 bases between. Per germline, CDR1 MNHNS and CDR2 SASEGT. This CDR3 is 12 amino acids long. CDR3 in amino acids: CASSAGYNEQFF. As DNA, the CDR3 is TGTGCCAGCAGTGCGGGGTACAATGAGCAGTTCTTC.

The chain has TRBV4-1 and TRBJ2-1; the match to TRBD2 covers 13 bases. In germline, CDR1 is MGHRA, CDR2 YSYEKL. The junction had 7 bases not matched to a gene; V was cut back by 1 base and J by 4 bases. This CDR3 region has 18 residues. CDR3: CASSQVSGLAGVYNEQFF. Here the CDR3 DNA reads TGCGCCAGCAGCCAAGTATCCGGACTAGCGGGGGTTTACAATGAGCAGTTCTTC.

This clone was seen just once. V is TRBV19 and J is TRBJ2-2; tentatively, D is TRBD1 (6 bases). The ends were cut back, 7 bases at V and 6 bases at J, with 21 bases in the middle. The CDR3 covers 16 residues. Germline CDR1 LNHDA, CDR2 SQIVND (reference sequence). CDR3 bases: TGTGCCAGTACCAATATAGGGACAAGGAAGTCCGGGGAGCTGTTTTTT. The encoded protein is CASTNIGTRKSGELFF.

This sequence joins TRBV19 and TRBJ1-1; the D is unclear. Between the trimmed V and J ends, which lost 4 bases and 4 bases, there was a span of 13 bases. This CDR3 has 14 residues. Germline V CDR1 and CDR2: LNHDA, SQIVND (reference sequence). The chain's CDR3 is CASSRARGSTEAFF. DNA for the CDR3: TGTGCCAGTAGTAGGGCCCGAGGGAGCACTGAAGCTTTCTTT.

DNA for the CDR3: TGTGCCAGCACCCGACCGGGACAGGGGACCTACGAGCAGTACTTC. Its protein product is CASTRPGQGTYEQYF. V and J are TRBV28 and TRBJ2-7, with 10 positions matching TRBD1. Germline values: CDR1 MDHEN, CDR2 SYDVKM. CDR3 length: 15 residues. Losses at the gene ends were 7 bases for V and 2 bases for J; bases not matched to a gene: 8.

The CDR3 DNA follows: TGTGCCAGTAGTTCACAGGGAAGCTACGAGCAGTACTTC. Translation: CASSSQGSYEQYF. The chain recombines TRBV19 with TRBJ2-7, with D possibly being TRBD1 (6 bases). The CDR3 sequence is 13 residues long. V lost 5 bases and J 3 bases, leaving 11 bases between the germline ends. Germline V gene data show CDR1 as LNHDA and CDR2 as SQIVND (reference sequence).

V is TRBV7-8 and J is TRBJ1-2; no clear D. V lost 5 bases and J lost 3, with 10 bases in between. Germline loops: CDR1 SGHVS, CDR2 FQNEAQ. The CDR3 totals 13 residues. CDR3 loop: CASSPPDYYGYTF. CDR3 coding DNA: TGTGCCAGCAGCCCCCCAGATTACTATGGCTACACCTTC.